This section outlines one T cell receptor (beta chain) sequence together with its context. The antigen is unknown. The CDR3 covers 13 residues. V lost 5 bases and J lost 3, with 10 bases in between. Germline V gene sequence: CDR1 LNHNV, CDR2 YYDKDF (reference sequence). Researchers ran the PCR with 60 Vbeta and 13 Jbeta primers. Assay used: immunoSEQ multiplex PCR; TCRdb lists only in-frame clones, some missing. This table holds about 200,000 clones, roughly 80% found once. This entry belongs to a study of cytomegalovirus exposure and HLA in healthy donors. Study findings and constraints: Later on, an analysis tied 15,000 to 20,000 TCR beta sequences to HLA alleles at 0.05 false discovery rate. With later analysis, a missense DCLRE1C variant became linked to TCR beta V- and J-gene trimming.

Sequencing input: PBMCs. This receptor was taken from a male donor in good health and CMV-seronegative. The chain combines TRBV15 with TRBJ1-1; D call uncertain. The CDR3 DNA is TGTGCCACCAGCTCTGAACCGGACACTGAAGCTTTCTTT. Its protein is CATSSEPDTEAFF.